The 8 T cell receptor beta chains below were found in one sample sequenced in a study of CD8+CD57+ T cells in acquired aplastic anemia. For CDR3 and TCR beta VDJ profiling, genomic DNA was the template used. TCRdb itself ran the reads through MiXCR, one entry per CDR3 protein. The sample records about 180,000 distinct CDR3 sequences, roughly half being singletons. Sequenced: sorted CD4+, CD8+, or CD8+CD57+ T cells (not recorded which) from PBMCs. These receptors were collected from a human donor in good health.

The chain uses TRBV10-3 and TRBJ2-3, with 15 nucleotides matching TRBD2. This CDR3 comprises 19 residues. V gave up 6 bases and J gave up 5 bases; unmatched junction bases: 15. The germline V gene has CDR1 ENHRY and CDR2 SYGVKD. The CDR3 region is CAISRTSGGAREGLDTQYF. CDR3 nucleotides: TGTGCCATCAGCCGGACTAGCGGGGGGGCCAGGGAAGGGCTAGATACGCAGTATTTT.

Many counts were recorded for this clonotype. The V call is TRBV6-2 or TRBV6-3, the J call TRBJ1-3, with D hard to call. V lost 6 bases and J lost 4, with 16 bases in between. CDR1 is MNHEY and CDR2 is SVGEGT in the germline V gene. The CDR3 has 15 residues. CDR3 DNA sequence: TGTGCCAGCAGCTCCCCACCATTTCGCGGAAACACCATATATTTT. Translated, it gives CASSSPPFRGNTIYF.

The chain has TRBV20-1 and TRBJ2-3; D might be TRBD2 (5 bases). With 3 bases removed from V and 3 bases from J, the gap between germline ends came to 13 bases. CDR1 DFQATT and CDR2 SNEGSKA come from the germline V gene (reference sequence). The CDR3 runs to 14 residues. CDR3 region: CSASPILGTDTQYF. DNA for the CDR3: TGCAGTGCTAGCCCTATACTAGGTACAGATACGCAGTATTTT.

On this clonotype itself: This sequence may be a read error, since a much larger clone differs from it by one base. V gene TRBV11-2 combines with J gene TRBJ2-1; D may be TRBD1 (6 bases). Germline V lookup: CDR1 SGHAT, CDR2 FQNNGV. This CDR3 comprises 15 residues. The CDR3 spells CVSSLRVQGYNEQFF. The CDR3 DNA reads TGTGTCAGCAGCTTGAGGGTACAGGGTTATAATGAGCAGTTCTTC.

The table lists this clonotype with a count of one. The V gene is TRBV11-1, the J gene TRBJ2-1, with TRBD2 matching 13 bases. The CDR3 sequence is 17 residues long. Germline CDR1 reads SGHAT; CDR2 reads FQDESV (reference sequence). V gave up 5 bases and J gave up 4 bases; unmatched junction bases: 8. As DNA, the CDR3 is TGTGCCAGCAGCCCCTGGACTAGCGGGAGCGCGTACAATGAGCAGTTCTTC. Translation gives CASSPWTSGSAYNEQFF.

This clonotype was counted only a few times. The chain links TRBV19 to TRBJ2-7, with TRBD1 matching 8 bases. Germline V gene data show CDR1 as LNHDA and CDR2 as SQIVND (reference sequence). The junction had 10 bases not matched to a gene; V was cut back by 6 bases and J by 6 bases. The CDR3 is 14 amino acids. The DNA of the CDR3 is TGTGCCAGTAGGCCGGGACAGGTCGATCCCGAGCAGTACTTC. This translates into CASRPGQVDPEQYF.

The J gene is TRBJ2-7, the V gene TRBV10-2, with 13 bases identical to TRBD2. Germline CDR1 is WSHSY and CDR2 is SAAADI. V shed 7 bases and J 6 bases; nucleotides not matched to a gene: 6. This CDR3 comprises 14 residues. The CDR3 reads CASTGTSGAFEQYF. CDR3 nucleotides: TGCGCCAGCACAGGGACTAGCGGGGCTTTCGAGCAGTACTTC.

The chain employs TRBV6-1 and TRBJ2-4; D is undetermined. The germline V and J ends were trimmed by 6 bases and 5 bases, with 11 bases remaining between them. The length of the CDR3 is 13 residues. Looked up from germline, CDR1 is MNHNS and CDR2 is SASEGT. Here the CDR3 DNA reads TGTGCCAGCAGATTGACCCGCCAAAACATTCAGTACTTC. Translating it yields CASRLTRQNIQYF.